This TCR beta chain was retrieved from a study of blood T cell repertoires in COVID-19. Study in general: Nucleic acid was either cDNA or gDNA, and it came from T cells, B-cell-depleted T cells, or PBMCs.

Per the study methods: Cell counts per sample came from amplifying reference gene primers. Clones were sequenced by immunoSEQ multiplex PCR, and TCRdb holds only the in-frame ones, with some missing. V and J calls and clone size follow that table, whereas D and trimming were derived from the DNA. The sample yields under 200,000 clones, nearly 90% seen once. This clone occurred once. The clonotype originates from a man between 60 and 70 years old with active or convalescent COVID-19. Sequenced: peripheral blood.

This CDR3 is CASSPDGQFNEKLFF. In nucleotides, the CDR3 is TGTGCCAGCAGCCCCGATGGACAGTTTAATGAAAAACTGTTTTTT. The chain couples TRBV7-9 to TRBJ1-4; possible D gene TRBD1, 6 bases. From germline, CDR1 is SEHNR and CDR2 FQNEAQ (reference sequence). The CDR3 totals 15 residues. Trimming removed 5 bases from V and 4 bases from J, with 14 bases in between.